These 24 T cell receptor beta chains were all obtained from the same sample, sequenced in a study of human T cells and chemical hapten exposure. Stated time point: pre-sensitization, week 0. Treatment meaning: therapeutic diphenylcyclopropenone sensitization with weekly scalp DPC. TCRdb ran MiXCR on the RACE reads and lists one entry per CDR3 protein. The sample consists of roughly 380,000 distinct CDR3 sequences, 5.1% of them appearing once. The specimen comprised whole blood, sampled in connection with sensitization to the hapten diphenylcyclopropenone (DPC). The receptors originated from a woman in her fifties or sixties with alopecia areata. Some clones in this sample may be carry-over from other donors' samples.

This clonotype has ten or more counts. DNA for the CDR3: TGTGCCATCTATGTAGCGCGCACAGATACGCAGTATTTT. It translates to CAIYVARTDTQYF. The V gene is TRBV10-3, the J gene TRBJ2-3; D perhaps matches TRBD2 (5 bases). The CDR3 has 13 amino acids. V dropped 8 bases and J dropped 1 base, with 10 bases sitting between them. CDR1 is ENHRY and CDR2 is SYGVKD in the germline V gene.

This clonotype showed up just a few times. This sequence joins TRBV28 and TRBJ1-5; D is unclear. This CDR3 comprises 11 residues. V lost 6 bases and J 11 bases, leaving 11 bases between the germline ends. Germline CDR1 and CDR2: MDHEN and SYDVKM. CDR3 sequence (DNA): TGTGCCAGCAGAACCCCGGCCGCCCAGCATTTT. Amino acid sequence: CASRTPAAQHF.

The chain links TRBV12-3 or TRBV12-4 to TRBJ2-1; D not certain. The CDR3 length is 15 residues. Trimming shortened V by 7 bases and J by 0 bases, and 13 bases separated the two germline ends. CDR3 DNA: TGTGCCAGCACCGAAAGGTTCAGCTCCTACAATGAGCAGTTCTTC. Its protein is CASTERFSSYNEQFF.

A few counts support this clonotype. DNA of the CDR3: TGTGCCATCAGGGACGACGGGACCTACGAGCAGTACTTC. This codes for CAIRDDGTYEQYF. The chain is built from TRBV10-3 and TRBJ2-7; possibly TRBD2 for D (5 bases). V shed 6 bases and J shed 2 bases, with 11 bases lying between them. Germline V gene lookup returns CDR1 ENHRY and CDR2 SYGVKD. This CDR3 has 13 amino acids.

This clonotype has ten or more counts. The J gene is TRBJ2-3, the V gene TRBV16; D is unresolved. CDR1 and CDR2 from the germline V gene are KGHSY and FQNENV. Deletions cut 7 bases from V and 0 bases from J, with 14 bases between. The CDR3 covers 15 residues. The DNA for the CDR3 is TGTGCCAGCACCCCGAAGGATTTTAGCACAGATACGCAGTATTTT. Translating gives CASTPKDFSTDTQYF.

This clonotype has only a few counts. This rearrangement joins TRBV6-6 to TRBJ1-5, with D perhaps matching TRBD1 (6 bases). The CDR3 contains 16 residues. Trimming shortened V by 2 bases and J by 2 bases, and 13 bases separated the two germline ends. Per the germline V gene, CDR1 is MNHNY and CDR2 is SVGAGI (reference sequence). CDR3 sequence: CASSYVQGGGNQPQHF. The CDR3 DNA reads TGTGCCAGCAGTTACGTACAGGGTGGTGGCAATCAGCCCCAGCATTTT.

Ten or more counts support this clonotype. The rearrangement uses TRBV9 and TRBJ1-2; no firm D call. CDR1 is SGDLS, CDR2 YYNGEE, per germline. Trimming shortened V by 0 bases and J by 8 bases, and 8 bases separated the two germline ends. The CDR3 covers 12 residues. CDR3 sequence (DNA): TGTGCCAGCAGCGTAGTCTATGGCGGCTACACCTTC. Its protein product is CASSVVYGGYTF.

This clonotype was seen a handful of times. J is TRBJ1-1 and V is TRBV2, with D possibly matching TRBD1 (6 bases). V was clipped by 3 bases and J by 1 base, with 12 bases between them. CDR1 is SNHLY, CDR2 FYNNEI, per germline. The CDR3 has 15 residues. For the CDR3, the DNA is TGTGCCAGCAGTGAGCAGGGGATGAGGAACACTGAAGCTTTCTTT. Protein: CASSEQGMRNTEAFF.

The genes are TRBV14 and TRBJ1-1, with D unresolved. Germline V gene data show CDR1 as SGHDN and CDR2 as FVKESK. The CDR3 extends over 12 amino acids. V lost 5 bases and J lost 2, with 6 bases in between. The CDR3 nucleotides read TGTGCCAGCAGCAAAGTTAACACTGAAGCTTTCTTT. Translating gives CASSKVNTEAFF.

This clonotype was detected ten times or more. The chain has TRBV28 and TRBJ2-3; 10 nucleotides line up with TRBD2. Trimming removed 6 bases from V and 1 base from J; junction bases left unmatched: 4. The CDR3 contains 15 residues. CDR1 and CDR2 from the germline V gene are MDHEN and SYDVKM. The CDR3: CASSPSGRGTDTQYF. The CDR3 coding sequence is TGTGCCAGCAGCCCCAGCGGGAGGGGCACAGATACGCAGTATTTT.

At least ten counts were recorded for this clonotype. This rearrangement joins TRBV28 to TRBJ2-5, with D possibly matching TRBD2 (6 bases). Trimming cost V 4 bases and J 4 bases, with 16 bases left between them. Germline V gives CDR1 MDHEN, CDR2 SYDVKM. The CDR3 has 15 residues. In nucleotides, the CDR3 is TGTGCCAGCAGTTCCTTGCGGGGTCGACGAGAGACCCAGTACTTC. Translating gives CASSSLRGRRETQYF.

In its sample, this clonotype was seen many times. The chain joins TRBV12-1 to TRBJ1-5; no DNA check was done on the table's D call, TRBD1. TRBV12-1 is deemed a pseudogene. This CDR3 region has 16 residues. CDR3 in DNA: TGTGCCAGCAGCTTCCGGACAGCTTATAGCAATCAGCCCCAGCATTTT. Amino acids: CASSFRTAYSNQPQHF.

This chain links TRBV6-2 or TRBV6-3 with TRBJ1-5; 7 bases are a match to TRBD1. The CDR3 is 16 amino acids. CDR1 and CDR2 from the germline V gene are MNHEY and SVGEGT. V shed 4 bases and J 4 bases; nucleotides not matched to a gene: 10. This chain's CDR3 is CASSWMIGQENQPQHF. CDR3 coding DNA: TGTGCCAGCAGTTGGATGATCGGACAGGAAAATCAGCCCCAGCATTTT.

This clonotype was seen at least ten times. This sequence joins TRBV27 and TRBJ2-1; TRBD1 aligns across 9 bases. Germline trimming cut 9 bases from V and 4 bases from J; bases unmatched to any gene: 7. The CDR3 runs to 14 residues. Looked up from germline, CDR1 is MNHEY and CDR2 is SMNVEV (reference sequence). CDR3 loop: CARDRDRVYNEQFF. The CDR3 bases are TGTGCCAGAGACCGGGACAGGGTGTACAATGAGCAGTTCTTC.

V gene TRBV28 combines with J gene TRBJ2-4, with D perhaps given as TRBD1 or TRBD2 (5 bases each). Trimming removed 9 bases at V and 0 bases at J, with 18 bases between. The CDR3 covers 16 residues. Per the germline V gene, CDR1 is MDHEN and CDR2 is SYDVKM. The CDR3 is CASNGDPAVAKNIQYF. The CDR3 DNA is TGTGCCAGTAACGGGGACCCCGCAGTAGCCAAAAACATTCAGTACTTC. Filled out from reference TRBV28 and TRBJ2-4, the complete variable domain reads DVKVTQSSRYLVKRTGEKVFLECVQDMDHENMFWYRQDPGLGLRLIYFSYDVKMKEKGDIPEGYSVSREKKERFSLILESASTNQTSMYLCASNGDPAVAKNIQYFGAGTRLSVL.

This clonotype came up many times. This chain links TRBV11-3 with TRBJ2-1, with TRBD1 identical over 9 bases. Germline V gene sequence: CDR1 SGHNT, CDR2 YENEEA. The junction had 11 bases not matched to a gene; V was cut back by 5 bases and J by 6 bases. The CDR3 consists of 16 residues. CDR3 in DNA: TGTGCCAGCAGCGCCCCGGGACAGGGAGGAGGCAATGAGCAGTTCTTC. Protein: CASSAPGQGGGNEQFF.

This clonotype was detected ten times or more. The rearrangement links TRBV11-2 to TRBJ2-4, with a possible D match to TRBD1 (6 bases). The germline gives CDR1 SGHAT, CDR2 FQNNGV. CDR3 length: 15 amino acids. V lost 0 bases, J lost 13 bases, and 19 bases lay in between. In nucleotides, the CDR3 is TGTGCCAGCAGCTTAGATCTTCTCTCAGGACAGAGCCAGTACTTC. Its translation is CASSLDLLSGQSQYF. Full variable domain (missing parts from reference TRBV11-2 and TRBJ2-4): EAGVAQSPRYKIIEKRQSVAFWCNPISGHATLYWYQQILGQGPKLLIQFQNNGVVDDSQLPKDRFSAERLKGVDSTLKIQPAKLEDSAVYLCASSLDLLSGQSQYFGAGTRLSVL.

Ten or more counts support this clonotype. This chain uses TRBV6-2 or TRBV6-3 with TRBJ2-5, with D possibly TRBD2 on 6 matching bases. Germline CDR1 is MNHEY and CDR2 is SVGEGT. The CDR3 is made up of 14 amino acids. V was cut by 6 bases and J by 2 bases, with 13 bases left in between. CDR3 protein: CASSRGDSQETQYF. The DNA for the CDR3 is TGTGCCAGCAGCCGTGGGGACTCGCAAGAGACCCAGTACTTC.

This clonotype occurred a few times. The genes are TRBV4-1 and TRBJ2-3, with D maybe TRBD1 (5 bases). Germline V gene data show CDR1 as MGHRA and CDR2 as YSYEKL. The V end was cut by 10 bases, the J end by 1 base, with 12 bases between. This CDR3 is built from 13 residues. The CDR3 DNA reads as TGCGCCACCGGCCAAGGGGGCACAGATACGCAGTATTTT. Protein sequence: CATGQGGTDTQYF.

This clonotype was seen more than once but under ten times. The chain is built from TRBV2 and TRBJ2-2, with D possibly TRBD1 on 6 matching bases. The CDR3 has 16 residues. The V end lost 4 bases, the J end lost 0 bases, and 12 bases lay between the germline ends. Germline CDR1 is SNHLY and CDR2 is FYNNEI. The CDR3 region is CASSAEGGTNTGELFF. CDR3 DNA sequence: TGTGCCAGCAGTGCTGAAGGGGGAACGAACACCGGGGAGCTGTTTTTT.

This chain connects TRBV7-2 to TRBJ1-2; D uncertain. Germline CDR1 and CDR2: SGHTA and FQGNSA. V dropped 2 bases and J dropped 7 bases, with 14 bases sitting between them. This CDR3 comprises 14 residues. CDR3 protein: CASSLIFRAPGYTF. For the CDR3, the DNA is TGTGCCAGCAGCTTAATTTTTAGGGCTCCTGGCTACACCTTC.

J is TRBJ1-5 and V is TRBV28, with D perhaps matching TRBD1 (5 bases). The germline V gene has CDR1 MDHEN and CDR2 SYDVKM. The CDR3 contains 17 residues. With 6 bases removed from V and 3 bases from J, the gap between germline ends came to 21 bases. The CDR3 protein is CASSPASAGLVNQPQHF. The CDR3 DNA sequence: TGTGCCAGCAGCCCGGCATCCGCGGGGCTAGTCAATCAGCCCCAGCATTTT.

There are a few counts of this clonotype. The CDR3 sequence is CASSLGVTGNHEQYF. The CDR3 DNA reads TGTGCCAGCAGCTTAGGGGTGACAGGGAACCACGAGCAGTACTTC. This chain links TRBV11-2 with TRBJ2-7; 7 bases match TRBD1. The V gene's germline CDR1 is SGHAT and CDR2 FQNNGV. This CDR3 is 15 amino acids long. V shed 1 base, J shed 5 bases, and the junction held 8 bases outside the gene matches.

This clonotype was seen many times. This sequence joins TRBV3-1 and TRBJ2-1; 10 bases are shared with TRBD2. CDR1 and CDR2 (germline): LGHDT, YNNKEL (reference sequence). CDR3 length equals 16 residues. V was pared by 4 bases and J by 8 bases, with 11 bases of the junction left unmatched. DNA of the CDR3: TGTGCCAGCAGCCCCCTAGCGGGAGCTCGTAGCGATGAGCAGTTCTTC. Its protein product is CASSPLAGARSDEQFF.